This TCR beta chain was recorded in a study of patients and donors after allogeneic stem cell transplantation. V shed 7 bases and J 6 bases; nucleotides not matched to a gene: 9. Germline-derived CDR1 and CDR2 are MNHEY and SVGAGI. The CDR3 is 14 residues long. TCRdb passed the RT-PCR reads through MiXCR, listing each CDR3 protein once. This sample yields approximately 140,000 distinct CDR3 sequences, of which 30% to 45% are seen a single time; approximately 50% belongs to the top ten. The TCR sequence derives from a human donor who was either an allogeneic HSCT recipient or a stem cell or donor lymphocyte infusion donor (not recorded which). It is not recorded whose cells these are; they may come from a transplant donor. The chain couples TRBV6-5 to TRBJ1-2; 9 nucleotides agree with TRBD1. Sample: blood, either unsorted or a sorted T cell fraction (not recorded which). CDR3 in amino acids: CASTRQGVTDGYTF. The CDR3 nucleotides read TGTGCCAGCACTAGACAGGGGGTAACGGATGGCTACACCTTC.